The rows below give T cell receptor beta chains drawn from one sample of a study of early T cells in non-severe SARS-CoV-2 infection. MiXCR, run by TCRdb on the 5' RACE reads, gives a single entry per CDR3 protein. The sample has tens of thousands of distinct CDR3 sequences, approximately 4.6% seen once; the top ten hold under 20%. Sequencing used whole blood. Receptors originate from an adult who was a healthcare worker with PCR-confirmed SARS-CoV-2 infection or an uninfected control (not recorded which). Both conserved end residues are part of each CDR3. The order of the fields is V gene, J gene, D gene, clone size, CDR3 protein, CDR3 DNA. The D gene is left open where the match is weak. Clone size, where shown, is once, few, many, or a class for clones that have expanded.

>TRBV5-4|TRBJ1-5|.|many
CASSLFQGPQPQHF
TGTGCCAGCAGCTTGTTTCAGGGGCCTCAGCCCCAGCATTTT
>TRBV3-1|TRBJ2-5|.|few
CASSQRGPGETQYF
TGTGCCAGCAGCCAAAGAGGACCCGGGGAGACCCAGTACTTC
>TRBV6-1|TRBJ2-7|.|many
CASSEGGANEIEQYF
TGTGCCAGCAGTGAAGGGGGGGCTAACGAGATCGAGCAGTACTTC
>TRBV4-1|TRBJ2-1|.|many
CASSPTRYNEQFF
TGCGCCAGCAGCCCGACACGGTACAATGAGCAGTTCTTC
>TRBV12-3/TRBV12-4|TRBJ2-7|.|many
CASSLDRRGEQYF
TGTGCCAGCAGTTTAGATCGGCGGGGCGAGCAGTACTTC
>TRBV12-3/TRBV12-4|TRBJ2-1|TRBD2|.
CASRPRIAGGSQEQFF
TGTGCCAGCAGACCCCGAATAGCGGGGGGGTCTCAGGAGCAGTTCTTC
>TRBV4-1|TRBJ1-1|TRBD1|.
CASSLGTATEAFF
TGCGCCAGCAGCCTTGGGACAGCCACTGAAGCTTTCTTT
>TRBV4-2|TRBJ2-5|.|many
CASSQVLGGETQYF
TGTGCCAGCAGCCAAGTTCTGGGAGGAGAGACCCAGTACTTC
>TRBV7-8|TRBJ1-5|TRBD1|.
CASSFTSGGDQPQHF
TGTGCCAGCAGCTTCACTTCAGGGGGCGACCAGCCCCAGCATTTT
>TRBV30|TRBJ1-3|.|few
CAWSYGRPSSGNTIYF
TGTGCCTGGAGTTATGGCCGGCCAAGCTCTGGAAACACCATATATTTT
>TRBV4-1|TRBJ2-5|TRBD2|few
CASSQDPSGDMETQYF
TGCGCCAGCAGCCAAGATCCCAGCGGGGATATGGAGACCCAGTACTTC
>TRBV4-1|TRBJ2-2|TRBD1|many
CASSQGVDRVPGELFF
TGCGCCAGCAGCCAAGGGGTCGACAGGGTCCCCGGGGAGCTGTTTTTT
>TRBV7-6|TRBJ2-3|TRBD2|.
CASSLGAGVRTDTQYF
TGTGCCAGCAGCTTAGGGGCGGGGGTGCGCACAGATACGCAGTATTTT
>TRBV7-9|TRBJ1-6|.|many
CASSGLEGNSPLHF
TGTGCCAGCAGCGGGCTCGAGGGGAATTCACCCCTCCACTTT
>TRBV20-1|TRBJ2-2|.|many
CSARDFNTGELFF
TGCAGTGCTAGGGACTTCAACACCGGGGAGCTGTTTTTT
>TRBV20-1|TRBJ2-3|.|many
CSARPPPYTDTQYF
TGCAGTGCTAGACCACCTCCGTACACAGATACGCAGTATTTT
>TRBV7-9|TRBJ2-5|TRBD2|medium-sized
CASSFGLAGTETQYF
TGTGCCAGCAGCTTCGGACTAGCGGGGACAGAGACCCAGTACTTC
>TRBV6-1|TRBJ2-3|TRBD1|few
CASSGATGGTDTQYF
TGTGCCAGCAGTGGAGCAACAGGGGGCACAGATACGCAGTATTTT
>TRBV13|TRBJ1-3|.|many
CASRQTALGNTIYF
TGTGCCAGCAGGCAGACAGCCCTTGGAAACACCATATATTTT
>TRBV7-9|TRBJ2-7|TRBD2|.
CASSPPGGF
TGTGCCAGCAGCCCTCCGGGGGGCTTC
>TRBV5-1|TRBJ2-3|.|.
CASSLRDSTDTQYF
TGCGCCAGCAGCTTACGGGATTCCACAGATACGCAGTATTTT
>TRBV18|TRBJ1-1|.|many
CASSGGEGTEAFF
TGTGCCAGCTCAGGCGGAGAGGGGACTGAAGCTTTCTTT
>TRBV6-1|TRBJ2-3|.|many
CASRGPSTDTQYF
TGTGCCAGCAGGGGACCGAGCACAGATACGCAGTATTTT
>TRBV12-2|TRBJ1-1|.|many
CASRPPLDTEAFF
TGTGCAAGTCGCCCCCCTCTGGACACTGAAGCTTTCTTT
>TRBV7-9|TRBJ1-1|.|.
CASSSVMPDTEAFF
TGTGCCAGCAGCTCCGTCATGCCGGACACTGAAGCTTTCTTT
>TRBV7-2|TRBJ1-5|.|many
CASSLLRGQPQHF
TGTGCCAGCAGCTTACTGCGGGGGCAGCCCCAGCATTTT
>TRBV19|TRBJ1-2|.|once
CASSIPIRTDGYGYTF
TGTGCCAGTAGTATTCCCATTCGGACAGACGGCTATGGCTACACCTTC
>TRBV20-1|TRBJ2-3|.|many
CSALLGKTDTQYF
TGCAGTGCCCTGTTGGGGAAAACAGATACGCAGTATTTT
>TRBV12-3/TRBV12-4|TRBJ1-5|.|many
CASSYQGLAQPQHF
TGTGCCAGCAGCTACCAGGGCTTGGCCCAGCCCCAGCATTTT
>TRBV5-1|TRBJ2-5|.|few
CASTIYQGMETQYF
TGCGCCAGCACAATTTACCAGGGGATGGAGACCCAGTACTTC
>TRBV7-3|TRBJ2-1|.|many
CASSSASVGEQFF
TGTGCCAGCAGCTCGGCTAGCGTCGGTGAGCAGTTCTTC
>TRBV3-1|TRBJ2-1|TRBD1|many
CASSRGQGGDEQFF
TGTGCCAGCAGCCGCGGACAGGGGGGCGATGAGCAGTTCTTC